These T cell receptor beta chains were read from a single sample in a study of cytomegalovirus exposure and HLA in healthy donors. The method was immunoSEQ multiplex PCR; TCRdb's version includes in-frame clones alone and lacks a portion of them. The sample gives some 69,000 clones, 96% of which show up once; roughly 4.7% is in the top ten. Sequencing input: PBMCs. Source of these receptors: a woman younger than 35 in good health and CMV-seropositive. The CDR3 runs from the conserved cysteine through the conserved F or W. The D gene is left open where the match is weak. Only some rows state a clone size, as once, few, many or a class for expanded clones.

clone_size | d_call | j_call | v_call | cdr3_aa | cdr3_nt
NA | NA | TRBJ2-7 | TRBV7-8 | CASSSSGSPYEQYF | TGTGCCAGCAGCAGTAGCGGCTCCCCCTACGAGCAGTACTTC
NA | NA | TRBJ1-2 | TRBV7-9 | CASSLDSYAYGYTF | TGTGCCAGCAGCTTAGATTCCTACGCATATGGCTACACCTTC
NA | NA | TRBJ2-3 | TRBV30 | CAWSSGRGTDTQYF | TGTGCCTGGAGTAGTGGCAGGGGCACAGATACGCAGTATTTT
NA | TRBD1 | TRBJ2-7 | TRBV5-6 | CASSWDRGSYEQYF | TGTGCCAGCAGCTGGGACAGGGGTTCCTACGAGCAGTACTTC
NA | TRBD2 | TRBJ2-2 | TRBV30 | CAWSSGSVTGELFF | TGTGCCTGGAGTAGCGGGAGTGTCACCGGGGAGCTGTTTTTT
once | NA | TRBJ1-5 | TRBV19 | CASSPPRNRANQPQHF | TGTGCCAGTAGTCCTCCCCGCAACAGGGCCAATCAGCCCCAGCATTTT
NA | TRBD2 | TRBJ2-1 | TRBV28 | CASSMRTSGSIYEQFF | TGTGCCAGCAGTATGCGGACTAGCGGGAGTATCTATGAGCAGTTCTTC
NA | TRBD2 | TRBJ2-4 | TRBV2 | CASSAALSSSGKYF | TGTGCCAGCAGTGCAGCACTTTCTTCTAGCGGAAAGTACTTC
once | NA | TRBJ1-1 | TRBV7-9 | CASSFSPTGNTEAFF | TGTGCCAGCAGCTTCTCACCGACAGGGAACACTGAAGCTTTCTTT
NA | NA | TRBJ2-2 | TRBV4-1 | CASSQDRKNTGELFF | TGCGCCAGCAGCCAAGATAGAAAGAACACCGGGGAGCTGTTTTTT
NA | NA | TRBJ2-5 | TRBV20-1 | CSARFADSANF | TGCAGTGCTAGATTTGCGGACAGTGCTAACTTC
NA | NA | TRBJ1-2 | TRBV7-2 | CASSLVESRGYGYTF | TGTGCCAGCAGCTTAGTCGAGAGTCGGGGCTATGGCTACACCTTC
NA | NA | TRBJ2-7 | TRBV4-3 | CASSQEFWGLAQSYEQYF | TGCGCCAGCAGCCAAGAGTTTTGGGGCCTAGCGCAATCCTACGAGCAGTACTTC
NA | NA | TRBJ2-7 | TRBV27 | CASRPSRSKAYEQYF | TGTGCCAGCAGGCCTAGTAGGTCGAAGGCCTACGAGCAGTACTTC
NA | NA | TRBJ2-7 | TRBV5-5 | CASSPGSYEQYF | TGTGCCAGCAGCCCAGGGTCCTACGAGCAGTACTTC
once | NA | TRBJ1-5 | TRBV30 | CAWSVLGAGQPQHF | TGTGCCTGGAGTGTACTGGGGGCCGGTCAGCCCCAGCATTTT
NA | TRBD2 | TRBJ2-7 | TRBV7-6 | CASSPLGGGSLPYEQYF | TGTGCCAGCAGCCCCCTGGGGGGAGGGTCTCTCCCCTACGAGCAGTACTTC
NA | NA | TRBJ2-1 | TRBV4-2 | CASSHPSLNEQFF | TGTGCCAGCAGCCACCCCTCCCTTAATGAGCAGTTCTTC
NA | NA | TRBJ2-7 | TRBV28 | CASSLSGAYEQYF | TGTGCCAGCAGTTTATCGGGGGCCTACGAGCAGTACTTC
NA | NA | TRBJ1-4 | TRBV7-9 | CASSGSLGGTNEKLFF | TGTGCCAGCAGCGGGTCGTTGGGGGGAACTAATGAAAAACTGTTTTTT